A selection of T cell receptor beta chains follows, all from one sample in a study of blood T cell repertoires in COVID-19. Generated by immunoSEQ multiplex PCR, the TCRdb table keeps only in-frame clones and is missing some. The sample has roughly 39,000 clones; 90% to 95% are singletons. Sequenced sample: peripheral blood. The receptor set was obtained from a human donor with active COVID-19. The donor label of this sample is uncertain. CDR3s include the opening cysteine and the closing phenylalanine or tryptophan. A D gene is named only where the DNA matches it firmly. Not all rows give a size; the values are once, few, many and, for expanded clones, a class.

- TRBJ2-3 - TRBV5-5 TGTGCCAGCAGTTTCGCGGCCCCTGGAACTCGAAGCACAGATACGCAGTATTTT CASSFAAPGTRSTDTQYF
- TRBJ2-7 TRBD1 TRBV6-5 TGTGCCAGCAGGACAGGGCGTAGTCGGTCCTACGAGCAGTACTTC CASRTGRSRSYEQYF
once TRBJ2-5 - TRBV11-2 TGTGCCAGCAGCTTACGGTCGGAGACCCAGTACTTC CASSLRSETQYF
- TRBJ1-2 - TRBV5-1 TGCGCCAGCAGCTTACCTTCTCCCGGGACAACTCAGGGCTACACCTTC CASSLPSPGTTQGYTF
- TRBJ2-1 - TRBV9 TGTGCCAGCAGCGGTGGGAGTAATAATGAGCAGTTCTTC CASSGGSNNEQFF
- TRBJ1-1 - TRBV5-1 TGCGCCAGCAGCAAGGACAGGAACACTGAAGCTTTCTTT CASSKDRNTEAFF
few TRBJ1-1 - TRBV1 TGCACCAACGAGCGGGGAGGGACTGAAGCTTTCTTT CTNERGGTEAFF
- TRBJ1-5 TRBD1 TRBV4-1 TGCGCCAGCAGCCGAGGGACAGGGTACAATCAGCCCCAGCATTTT CASSRGTGYNQPQHF
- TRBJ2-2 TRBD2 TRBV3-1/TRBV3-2 TGTGCCAGCAGCCAAGTGGCTTTGGCGGGAGGTAACACCGGGGAGCTGTTTTTT CASSQVALAGGNTGELFF
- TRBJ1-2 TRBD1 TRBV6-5 TGTGCCAGCAGTCTAACAGGGGGCCGTGGCTACACCTTC CASSLTGGRGYTF
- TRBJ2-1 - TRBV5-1 TGCGCCAGCAGCTTGACTAGCCGGGATGAGCAGTTCTTC CASSLTSRDEQFF
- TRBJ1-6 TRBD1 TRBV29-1 TGCAGCGCCCGAACGCAGGGGGCAAATTCACCCCTCCACTTT CSARTQGANSPLHF
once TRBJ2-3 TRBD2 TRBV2 TGTGCCAGCAGTGCTAGCGGGGGGGCAGATACGCAGTATTTT CASSASGGADTQYF
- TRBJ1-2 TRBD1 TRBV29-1 TGCAGCGTGGATGGGACAGGGGCCCGCGGTGGCTACACCTTC CSVDGTGARGGYTF
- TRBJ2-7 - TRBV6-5 TGTGCCAGCAGTTACTGGACGGGATCCTACGAGCAGTACTTC CASSYWTGSYEQYF
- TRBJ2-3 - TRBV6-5 TGTGCCAGCAGTTACGGAGCGACAGATACGCAGTATTTT CASSYGATDTQYF
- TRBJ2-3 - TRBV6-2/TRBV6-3 TGTGCCAGCAGTTACGACCGGGGTCCTAGCACAGATACGCAGTATTTT CASSYDRGPSTDTQYF
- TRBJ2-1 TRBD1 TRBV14 TGTGCCAGCAGCCAAGGACAGGGGCAGTACAATGAGCAGTTCTTC CASSQGQGQYNEQFF
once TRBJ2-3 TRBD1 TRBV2 TGTGCCAGCAGTGTTGGGACAGGGGGCGCAGATACGCAGTATTTT CASSVGTGGADTQYF
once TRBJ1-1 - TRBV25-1 TGTGCCAGCAGTCAGGGGACGAACACTGAAGCTTTCTTT CASSQGTNTEAFF
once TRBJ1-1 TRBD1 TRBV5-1 TGCGCCAGCAGCGACTTTGTACAGGGGGGAACTGAAGCTTTCTTT CASSDFVQGGTEAFF
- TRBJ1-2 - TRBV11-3 TGTGCCAGCAGCCCTCCAGCGTCTCCAAACTATGGCTACACCTTC CASSPPASPNYGYTF
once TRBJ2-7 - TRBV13 TGTGCCAGCAGCCCATGGACAAAGACGTACGAGCAGTACTTC CASSPWTKTYEQYF
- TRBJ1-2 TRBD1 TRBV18 TGTGCCAGCTCACCCCGGGACAGCAAATACTATGGCTACACCTTC CASSPRDSKYYGYTF
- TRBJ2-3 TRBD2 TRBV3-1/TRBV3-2 TGTGCCAGCAGCCAAGAAGGGCGGCTAGCGGGAGCCGCTAGCACAGATACGCAGTATTTT CASSQEGRLAGAASTDTQYF
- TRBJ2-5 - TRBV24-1 TGTGCCACCAGTGAAGGAGGGGAAGAGACCCAGTACTTC CATSEGGEETQYF
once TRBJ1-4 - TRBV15 TGTGCCACCAGCAGACAGCCGGGGGAGGAAAAACTGTTTTTT CATSRQPGEEKLFF
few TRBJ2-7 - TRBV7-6 TGTGCCAGCAGCTTAGCGCTGGTAGCTCCCGACGAGCAGTACTTC CASSLALVAPDEQYF
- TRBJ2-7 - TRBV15 TGTGCCACCGCGAAGCCGGACGGGAATATTTACGAGCAGTACTTC CATAKPDGNIYEQYF
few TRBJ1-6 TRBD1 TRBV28 TGTGCCAGCACCCTAGGGGGCAGGAGGGATTCACCCCTCCACTTT CASTLGGRRDSPLHF
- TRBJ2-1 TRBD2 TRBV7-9 TGTGCCAGCAGCTTCCATGAGGGAGGGTACAATGAGCAGTTCTTC CASSFHEGGYNEQFF
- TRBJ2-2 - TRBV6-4 TGTGCCAGCAGTGGACAGGCGAACACCGGGGAGCTGTTTTTT CASSGQANTGELFF
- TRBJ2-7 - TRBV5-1 TGCGCCAGCAGCCCGGACAGCTTGTACGAGCAGTACTTC CASSPDSLYEQYF
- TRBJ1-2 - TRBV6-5 TGTGCCAGCAGTTACGACAGCAACGTTTTTAACTATGGCTACACCTTC CASSYDSNVFNYGYTF
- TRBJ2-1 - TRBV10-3 TGTGCCATCAGTGAGAAATCTAGCGCCTACAATGAGCAGTTCTTC CAISEKSSAYNEQFF
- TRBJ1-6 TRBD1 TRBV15 TGTGCCACCAGCAGAGATTTGGGGACAGGGGCTTCACCCCTCCACTTT CATSRDLGTGASPLHF
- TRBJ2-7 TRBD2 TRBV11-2 TGTGCCAGCAGAAGGCTAGCGGCCTACGAGCAGTACTTC CASRRLAAYEQYF
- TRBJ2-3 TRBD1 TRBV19 TGTGCCAGTAGTATGGGACAGGGGCCAGATACGCAGTATTTT CASSMGQGPDTQYF
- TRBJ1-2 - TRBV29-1 TGCAGCGTCCGTACCAGGGGTTACACCTTC CSVRTRGYTF
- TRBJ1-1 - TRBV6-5 TGTGCCAGCAGTTACTCGAACTTGAACACTGAAGCTTTCTTT CASSYSNLNTEAFF
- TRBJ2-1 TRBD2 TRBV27 TGTGCCAGCAGTATTTCTGCTAGCGGATACAATGAGCAGTTCTTC CASSISASGYNEQFF
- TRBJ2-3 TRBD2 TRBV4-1 TGCGCCAGCAGCCAAGCCGACAGCGGGGGCACAGATACGCAGTATTTT CASSQADSGGTDTQYF
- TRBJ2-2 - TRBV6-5 TGTGCCAGCAGTAGACTGGGGGGAGAGTTTGGGGAGCTGTTTTTT CASSRLGGEFGELFF
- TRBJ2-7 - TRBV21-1 TGTGCCAGCAGCTCTAGGCCGGAGGGCGGGAGACACTACGAGCAGTACTTC CASSSRPEGGRHYEQYF
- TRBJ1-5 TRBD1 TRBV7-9 TGTGCCAGCAGCTTACAGGGGGGCAATCAGCCCCAGCATTTT CASSLQGGNQPQHF
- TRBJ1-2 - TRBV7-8 TGTGCCAGCAGCTTAGGACTGAACTATGGCTACACCTTC CASSLGLNYGYTF
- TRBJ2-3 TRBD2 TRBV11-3 TGTGCCAGCAGCCCTTTAGCGGGGGCCACCACAGATACGCAGTATTTT CASSPLAGATTDTQYF
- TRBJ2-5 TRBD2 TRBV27 TGTGCCAGCAGTTCCATCTCAGCGGGGGGTCGGGAGACCCAGTACTTC CASSSISAGGRETQYF
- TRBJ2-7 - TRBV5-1 TGCGCCAGCAGCTTACAGGGTTACGAGCAGTACTTC CASSLQGYEQYF
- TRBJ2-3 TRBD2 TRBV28 TGTGCCAGCAGTTTTCTGTATCGTGGTAGCGGGAGACTTACAGATACGCAGTATTTT CASSFLYRGSGRLTDTQYF
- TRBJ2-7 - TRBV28 TGTGCCAGCAGGCAGGGTCTACGCTACGAGCAGTACTTC CASRQGLRYEQYF
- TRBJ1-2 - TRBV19 TGTGCCAGTAGTATAGCCGGGGGGAACTATGGCTACACCTTC CASSIAGGNYGYTF